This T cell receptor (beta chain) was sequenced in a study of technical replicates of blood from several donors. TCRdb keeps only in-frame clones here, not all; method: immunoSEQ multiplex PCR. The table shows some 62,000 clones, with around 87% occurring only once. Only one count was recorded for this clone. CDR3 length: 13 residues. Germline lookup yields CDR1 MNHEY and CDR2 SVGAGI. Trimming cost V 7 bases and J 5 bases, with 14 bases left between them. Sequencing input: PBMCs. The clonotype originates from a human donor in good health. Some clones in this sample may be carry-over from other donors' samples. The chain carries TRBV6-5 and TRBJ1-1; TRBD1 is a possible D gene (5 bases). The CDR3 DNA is TGTGCCAGCATGCGGGGACCTATGACTGAAGCTTTCTTT. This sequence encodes CASMRGPMTEAFF.